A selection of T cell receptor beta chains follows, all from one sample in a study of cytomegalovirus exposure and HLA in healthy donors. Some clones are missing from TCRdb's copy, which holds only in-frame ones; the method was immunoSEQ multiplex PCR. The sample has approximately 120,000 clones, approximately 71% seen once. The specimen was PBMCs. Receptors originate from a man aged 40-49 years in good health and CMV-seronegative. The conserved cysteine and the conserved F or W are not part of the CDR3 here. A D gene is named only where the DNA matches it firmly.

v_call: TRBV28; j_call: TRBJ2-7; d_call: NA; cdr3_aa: AVNRDTTYEQY
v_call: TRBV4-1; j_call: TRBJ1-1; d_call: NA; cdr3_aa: ASNYQGGTEAF
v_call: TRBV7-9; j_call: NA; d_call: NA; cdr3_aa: ASSLAFQAISYEQY
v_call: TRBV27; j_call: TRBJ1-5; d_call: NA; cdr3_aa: ASSPRYSNQPQH
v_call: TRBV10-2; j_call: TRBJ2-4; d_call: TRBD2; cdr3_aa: ASSDIAGGPITKNIQY
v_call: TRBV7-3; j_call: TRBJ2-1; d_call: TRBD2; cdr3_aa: ASSYSGGASEQF
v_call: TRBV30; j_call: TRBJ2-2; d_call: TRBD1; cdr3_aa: AWSVGGPGELF
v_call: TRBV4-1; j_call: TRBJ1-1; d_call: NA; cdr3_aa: ASSHARAGTEAF
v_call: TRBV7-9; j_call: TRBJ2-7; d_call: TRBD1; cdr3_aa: ASIPSRGKIYEQY
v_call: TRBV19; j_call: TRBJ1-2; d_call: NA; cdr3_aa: ASKGGIYGYT
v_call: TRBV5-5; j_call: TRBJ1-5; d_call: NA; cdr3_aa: ASSVWAGDGQPQH
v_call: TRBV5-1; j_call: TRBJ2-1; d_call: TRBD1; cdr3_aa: ASRSGTGGNEQF
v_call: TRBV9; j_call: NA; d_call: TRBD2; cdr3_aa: ASSYSGGPSYEQY
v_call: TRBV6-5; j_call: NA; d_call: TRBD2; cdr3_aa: ASSYRGGIYEQY
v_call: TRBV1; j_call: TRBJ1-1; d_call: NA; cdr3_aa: TSSQGRGGKRSKTTEAF
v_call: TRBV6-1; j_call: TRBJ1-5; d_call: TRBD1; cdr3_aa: ASSEGGGGQPQH
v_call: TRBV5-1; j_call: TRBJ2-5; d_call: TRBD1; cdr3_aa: ASSLVVDRESETQY
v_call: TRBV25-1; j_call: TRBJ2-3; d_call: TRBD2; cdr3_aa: ASSDPRGLYTDTQY
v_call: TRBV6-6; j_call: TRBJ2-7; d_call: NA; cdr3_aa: ASSYYPGDYEQY
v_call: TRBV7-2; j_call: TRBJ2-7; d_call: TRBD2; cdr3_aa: ASRWSGGDYEQY
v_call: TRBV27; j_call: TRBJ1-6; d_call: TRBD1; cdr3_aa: ASTQGVSYNSPLH
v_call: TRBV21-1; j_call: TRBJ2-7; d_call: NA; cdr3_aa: ASSNQRALYEQY
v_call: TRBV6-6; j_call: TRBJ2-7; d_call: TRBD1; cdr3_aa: ASSYPPGQGAGEQY
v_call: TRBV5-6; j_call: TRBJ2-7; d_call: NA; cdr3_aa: ASSLSGEQY
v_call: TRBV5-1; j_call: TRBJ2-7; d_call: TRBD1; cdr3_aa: ASSRTGGEQY
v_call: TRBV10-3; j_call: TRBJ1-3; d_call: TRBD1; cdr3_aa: AIRTGNGNTIY
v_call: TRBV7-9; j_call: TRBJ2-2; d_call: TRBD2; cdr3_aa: SSSPARTSGGYTGELF
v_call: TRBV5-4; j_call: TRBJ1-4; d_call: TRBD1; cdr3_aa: ASSVKTGVGEKLF
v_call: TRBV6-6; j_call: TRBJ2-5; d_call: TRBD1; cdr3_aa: ASSYPPGTDQETQY
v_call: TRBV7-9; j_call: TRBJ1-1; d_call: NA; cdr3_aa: ASSLPRDNTEAF
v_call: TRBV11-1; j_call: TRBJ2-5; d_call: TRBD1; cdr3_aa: ASRYQLGQGGETQY
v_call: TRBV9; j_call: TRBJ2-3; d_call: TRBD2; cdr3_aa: ASSVASGGGDTQY
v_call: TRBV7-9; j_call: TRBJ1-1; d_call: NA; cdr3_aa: ASSPNANRRKAF
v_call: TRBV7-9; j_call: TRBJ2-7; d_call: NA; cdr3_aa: ASSSDSSYEQY
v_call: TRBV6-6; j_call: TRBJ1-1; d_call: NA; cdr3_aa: ASSYLQNTEAF
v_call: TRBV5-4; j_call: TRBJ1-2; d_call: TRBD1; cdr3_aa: AFALAQGAGGYT
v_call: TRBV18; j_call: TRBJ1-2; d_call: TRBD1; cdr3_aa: ASSPQGQGGVNYGYP
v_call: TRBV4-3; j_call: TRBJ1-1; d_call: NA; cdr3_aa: ASSQIVGAMNTEAF
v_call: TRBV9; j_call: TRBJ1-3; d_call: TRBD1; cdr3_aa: ASSVGPGQGLGPSGNTIY
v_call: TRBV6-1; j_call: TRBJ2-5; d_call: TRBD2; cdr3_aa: ASRTGGETQY
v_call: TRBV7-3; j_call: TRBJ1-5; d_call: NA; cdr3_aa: ASRKQEKHYSNQPQH